The entry below gives a single T cell receptor (beta chain) sequence along with its context. The antigen remains unidentified. This entry belongs to a study of cytomegalovirus exposure and HLA in healthy donors. General study findings and limits: Across donors, presence/absence analyses took sequencing depth to be roughly uniform. In a later analysis, an Asian-associated ancestry cluster reportedly showed fewer N-insertions than the approximately 700-donor mean.

PCR used 60 Vbeta primers and 13 Jbeta primers. As handled by the study authors: In a later analysis, 80 million to 100 million unique TCR beta chains included roughly 11 million shared by two or more donors. Method: immunoSEQ multiplex PCR; TCRdb's copy keeps in-frame clones and lacks some. V and J calls and clone size are those listed in that table; D and trimming were worked out from the DNA. Counted here are some 200,000 clones, roughly an eighth occurring once; the ten biggest clones make up roughly 7.7%. The clonotype was recovered from a man aged 45-65 years in good health and CMV-seropositive. The sequencing sample was made of PBMCs.

In DNA, the CDR3 is TGTGCCAGCAGGAACGGGGGACGCACAGATACGCAGTATTTT. As protein: CASRNGGRTDTQYF. The chain is built from TRBV27 and TRBJ2-3; D might be TRBD2 (6 bases). The CDR3 consists of 14 residues. Germline V gives CDR1 MNHEY, CDR2 SMNVEV (reference sequence). V dropped 6 bases and J dropped 1 base, with 11 bases sitting between them.